These T cell receptor beta chains were read from a single sample in a study of chemoradiotherapy in HPV16-positive cancers. Data came from immunoSEQ multiplex PCR; TCRdb stores just in-frame clones and leaves some out. This table holds 55,000 to 85,000 clones, roughly 86% found once. Specimen: blood, collected from a patient who underwent chemoradiotherapy. The receptors were gathered from a human donor with HPV-associated anogenital cancer. Each CDR3 is given with its conserved first and last residue. The order of the fields is D gene, clone size, J gene, V gene, CDR3 DNA, CDR3 protein. A D gene is named only where the DNA matches it firmly. Clone size is given for some rows only: seen once, a few or many times, or a class if the clone is expanded.

D: .
size: .
J: TRBJ2-2
V: TRBV11-2
DNA: TGTGCCAGCAGTCCGGACTACGCAACGAACACCGGGGAGCTGTTTTTT
CDR3: CASSPDYATNTGELFF

D: .
size: .
J: TRBJ1-4
V: TRBV18
DNA: TGTGCCAGCTCACCAGGGATACAGGATGAAAAACTGTTTTTT
CDR3: CASSPGIQDEKLFF

D: TRBD2
size: .
J: TRBJ2-1
V: TRBV19
DNA: TGTGCCAGTAGTATTGGGGGGGCCTACAATGAGCAGTTCTTC
CDR3: CASSIGGAYNEQFF

D: .
size: few
J: TRBJ2-2
V: TRBV28
DNA: TGTGCCAGCTTTTCTGTCGGGGAGCTGTTTTTT
CDR3: CASFSVGELFF

D: TRBD2
size: .
J: TRBJ2-5
V: TRBV5-4
DNA: TGTGCCAGCAACCCAACTAGAGCGGGGGGTCAAGAGACCCAGTACTTC
CDR3: CASNPTRAGGQETQYF

D: .
size: .
J: TRBJ1-5
V: TRBV27
DNA: TGTGCCAGCAGTTTCTACAGGGTCGTGTTTTTTGATAGCAATCAGCCCCAGCATTTT
CDR3: CASSFYRVVFFDSNQPQHF

D: .
size: .
J: TRBJ1-4
V: TRBV15
DNA: TGTGCCACCAGCAGAGTGCCTCGATCAGGTGAAAAACTGTTTTTT
CDR3: CATSRVPRSGEKLFF

D: .
size: .
J: TRBJ1-2
V: TRBV2
DNA: TGTGCCAGCAGGGTCCAGGGTTCCCTCGGTGGCTACACCTTC
CDR3: CASRVQGSLGGYTF

D: .
size: .
J: TRBJ2-1
V: TRBV9
DNA: TGTGCCAGCGCGTTGGGGGGCGGTTCCTACAATGAGCAGTTCTTC
CDR3: CASALGGGSYNEQFF

D: .
size: .
J: TRBJ2-2
V: TRBV27
DNA: TGTGCCAGCAGTTTGCGTGAGGGCCTAAGGGGCGGGGAGCTGTTTTTT
CDR3: CASSLREGLRGGELFF

D: .
size: .
J: TRBJ1-2
V: TRBV5-1
DNA: TGCGCCAGCAGCTTGGAGGGTGGCTACACCTTC
CDR3: CASSLEGGYTF

D: .
size: once
J: TRBJ1-2
V: TRBV2
DNA: TGTGCCAGCAGTGATATTTCTGGACACCGCTATGGCTACACCTTC
CDR3: CASSDISGHRYGYTF

D: .
size: once
J: TRBJ2-2
V: TRBV4-2
DNA: TGTGCCAGCAGCCAAGCTCCGCGGACCGGGGAGCTGTTTTTT
CDR3: CASSQAPRTGELFF

D: .
size: .
J: TRBJ1-4
V: TRBV5-1
DNA: TGCGCCAGCAGCGTTGGTGGGGGACTCGCAACTAATGAAAAACTGTTTTTT
CDR3: CASSVGGGLATNEKLFF

D: TRBD1
size: .
J: TRBJ1-4
V: TRBV6-6
DNA: TGTGCCAGCAGTTACGGGGACAGGGGGAGTGAAAAACTGTTTTTT
CDR3: CASSYGDRGSEKLFF

D: .
size: .
J: TRBJ1-2
V: TRBV30
DNA: TGTGCCTGGAGTGTAAGGGCGCATGGCTACACCTTC
CDR3: CAWSVRAHGYTF

D: .
size: .
J: TRBJ2-3
V: TRBV5-8
DNA: TGTGCCAGCAGCCCCAGGGTCACAGATACGCAGTATTTT
CDR3: CASSPRVTDTQYF

D: TRBD2
size: .
J: TRBJ2-3
V: TRBV10-1
DNA: TGCGCCAGACGACTAGCGGGGGGAGATACGCAGTATTTT
CDR3: CARRLAGGDTQYF

D: TRBD2
size: .
J: TRBJ2-1
V: TRBV14
DNA: TGTGCCAGCAGCCCGGGACTAGCGGGAGATTGGGGCTACTACAATGAGCAGTTCTTC
CDR3: CASSPGLAGDWGYYNEQFF

D: .
size: .
J: TRBJ1-5
V: TRBV6-5
DNA: TGTGCCAGCAGGCCGACGGACCGTGGCAATCAGCCCCAGCATTTT
CDR3: CASRPTDRGNQPQHF

D: TRBD1
size: .
J: TRBJ2-7
V: TRBV5-4
DNA: TGTGCCAGCAGCTTGTCTGGGGGACAGTCCTACGAGCAGTACTTC
CDR3: CASSLSGGQSYEQYF

D: .
size: .
J: TRBJ1-3
V: TRBV7-6
DNA: TGTGCCAGCAGCTTAGCTGGGGTATCGTCTGGAAACACCATATATTTT
CDR3: CASSLAGVSSGNTIYF

D: .
size: .
J: TRBJ1-2
V: TRBV5-1
DNA: TGCGCCAGCAGCTTGGCCGTGGGGCGTGACTATGGCTACACCTTC
CDR3: CASSLAVGRDYGYTF

D: .
size: once
J: TRBJ2-3
V: TRBV2
DNA: TGTGCCAGCGCTAGCGACCCAGATACGCAGTATTTT
CDR3: CASASDPDTQYF

D: .
size: .
J: TRBJ2-5
V: TRBV11-2
DNA: TGTGCCAGCAGCTTATCAGGTAGCGAGACCCAGTACTTC
CDR3: CASSLSGSETQYF

D: .
size: .
J: TRBJ2-7
V: TRBV11-2
DNA: TGTGCCAGCAGCTTAGGAACAGCAAGAGTCTCGGAGCAGTACTTC
CDR3: CASSLGTARVSEQYF

D: TRBD2
size: .
J: TRBJ2-3
V: TRBV28
DNA: TGTGCCAGCAGTTTATTAGTTACTAGCGGGAGTGGAGATACGCAGTATTTT
CDR3: CASSLLVTSGSGDTQYF

D: .
size: .
J: TRBJ2-7
V: TRBV10-3
DNA: TGTGCCATCAGTGTTGCTGCTTCCTACGAGCAGTACTTC
CDR3: CAISVAASYEQYF

D: TRBD1
size: once
J: TRBJ2-7
V: TRBV29-1
DNA: TGCAGCGCAAGCGGGACAGGGTTCTCCTACGAGCAGTACTTC
CDR3: CSASGTGFSYEQYF

D: .
size: .
J: TRBJ1-4
V: TRBV28
DNA: TGTGCCAGCACCCCTATGGGGATGGGGGTGAGGGAAAAACTGTTTTTT
CDR3: CASTPMGMGVREKLFF

D: .
size: .
J: TRBJ2-5
V: TRBV10-1
DNA: TGCGCCAGCAGTGATGCGGGGCGCGGAGAGACCCAGTACTTC
CDR3: CASSDAGRGETQYF

D: TRBD2
size: .
J: TRBJ2-5
V: TRBV5-6
DNA: TGTGCCAGCAGCCGTCGGGGGGGACAAGAGACCCAGTACTTC
CDR3: CASSRRGGQETQYF

D: .
size: .
J: TRBJ2-3
V: TRBV5-1
DNA: TGCGCCAGCACCTCCCCAGCGACAGATACGCAGTATTTT
CDR3: CASTSPATDTQYF

D: TRBD2
size: .
J: TRBJ2-1
V: TRBV4-1
DNA: TGCGCCAGCAGCCAACGTGGGACTAGCGGGAGGTCTGTAAGCTCCTACAATGAGCAGTTCTTC
CDR3: CASSQRGTSGRSVSSYNEQFF

D: .
size: .
J: TRBJ1-2
V: TRBV5-4
DNA: TGTGCCAGCAGCTTCAACAGGGCAACAAGATATGGCTACACCTTC
CDR3: CASSFNRATRYGYTF

D: TRBD1
size: .
J: TRBJ1-4
V: TRBV7-2
DNA: TGTGCCAGCAGCAGGACAGGGGGCTCCAACCGAGTTAATGAAAAACTGTTTTTT
CDR3: CASSRTGGSNRVNEKLFF

D: .
size: once
J: TRBJ1-1
V: TRBV9
DNA: TGTGCCAGCAGCGTGAGTGGGGGGAACACTGAAGCTTTCTTT
CDR3: CASSVSGGNTEAFF

D: .
size: .
J: TRBJ2-5
V: TRBV4-1
DNA: TGCGCCAGCAGCCAAGATCCCAGCCAAGAGACCCAGTACTTC
CDR3: CASSQDPSQETQYF

D: .
size: .
J: TRBJ2-3
V: TRBV7-6
DNA: TGTGCCAGCAGCCGCCTGCCCGGAGGCCCTAGCACAGATACGCAGTATTTT
CDR3: CASSRLPGGPSTDTQYF

D: .
size: .
J: TRBJ1-2
V: TRBV9
DNA: TGTGCCAGCAGCGTAGTGGACTATGGCTACACCTTC
CDR3: CASSVVDYGYTF

D: TRBD1
size: .
J: TRBJ1-2
V: TRBV6-5
DNA: TGTGCCAGCAGCCGACAGGGGGCCGGTGGCTACACCTTC
CDR3: CASSRQGAGGYTF

D: .
size: .
J: TRBJ1-6
V: TRBV19
DNA: TGTGCCAGTAGTATTGAGGGGACCGCTAATAATTCACCCCTCCACTTT
CDR3: CASSIEGTANNSPLHF

D: .
size: .
J: TRBJ2-6
V: TRBV2
DNA: TGTGCCACCTCTGGGGCCAACGTCCTGACTTTC
CDR3: CATSGANVLTF

D: .
size: .
J: TRBJ1-2
V: TRBV27
DNA: TGTGCCAGCAGTTGGGGTGTTGGGGACCCAGAACGCTACACCTTC
CDR3: CASSWGVGDPERYTF

D: TRBD1
size: few
J: TRBJ2-7
V: TRBV19
DNA: TGTGCCAGTAGTCCCGGGACAGGGCCGTACGAGCAGTACTTC
CDR3: CASSPGTGPYEQYF

D: .
size: .
J: TRBJ2-5
V: TRBV4-1
DNA: TGCGCCAGCAGCCAAGAGCCGCGGCAAGAGACCCAGTACTTC
CDR3: CASSQEPRQETQYF

D: .
size: .
J: TRBJ2-2
V: TRBV4-1
DNA: TGCGCCAGCAGCCTAAGACCCCCTACTACAGGGGAGCTGTTTTTT
CDR3: CASSLRPPTTGELFF

D: TRBD1
size: .
J: TRBJ1-5
V: TRBV9
DNA: TGTGCCAGCAGCCTGGGGGACAGCCCTTATAGCAATCAGCCCCAGCATTTT
CDR3: CASSLGDSPYSNQPQHF

D: .
size: .
J: TRBJ2-7
V: TRBV6-6
DNA: TGTGCCAGCAGTACAGGATCATCGGGCGAGCAGTACTTC
CDR3: CASSTGSSGEQYF

D: TRBD1
size: .
J: TRBJ1-1
V: TRBV19
DNA: TGTGCCAGTAACGAGGGACAGTCTCGCTTTGGGAACACTGAAGCTTTCTTT
CDR3: CASNEGQSRFGNTEAFF

D: .
size: .
J: TRBJ2-5
V: TRBV9
DNA: TGTGCCAGCAGCTATTCAAATTTAGGGAAAGAGACCCAGTACTTC
CDR3: CASSYSNLGKETQYF

D: .
size: once
J: TRBJ1-3
V: TRBV7-2
DNA: TGTGCCAGCAGCCAACGGGGAAACACCATATATTTT
CDR3: CASSQRGNTIYF

D: .
size: once
J: TRBJ1-1
V: TRBV6-6
DNA: TGTGCCAGCGGAAAATACAGCGGGAACACTGAAGCTTTCTTT
CDR3: CASGKYSGNTEAFF

D: TRBD1
size: .
J: TRBJ2-7
V: TRBV5-1
DNA: TGCGCCAGCAGCTGGACAGGGGGCCCCTACGAGCAGTACTTC
CDR3: CASSWTGGPYEQYF

D: .
size: once
J: TRBJ2-2
V: TRBV4-2
DNA: TGTGCCAGCAGCCAAGGGCCAGCGGAGAACACCGGGGAGCTGTTTTTT
CDR3: CASSQGPAENTGELFF